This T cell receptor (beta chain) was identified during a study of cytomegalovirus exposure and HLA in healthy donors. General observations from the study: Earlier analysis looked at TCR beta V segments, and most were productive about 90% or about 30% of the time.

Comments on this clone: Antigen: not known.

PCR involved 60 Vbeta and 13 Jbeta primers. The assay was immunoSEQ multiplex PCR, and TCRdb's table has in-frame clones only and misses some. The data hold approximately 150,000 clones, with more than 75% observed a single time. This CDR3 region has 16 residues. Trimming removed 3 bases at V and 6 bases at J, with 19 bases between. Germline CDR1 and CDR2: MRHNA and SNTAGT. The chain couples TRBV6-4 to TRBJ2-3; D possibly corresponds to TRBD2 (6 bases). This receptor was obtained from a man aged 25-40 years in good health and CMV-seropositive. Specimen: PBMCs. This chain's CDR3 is CASSEKAGTSGDTQYF. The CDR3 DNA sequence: TGTGCCAGCAGTGAGAAGGCGGGGACCTCAGGGGATACGCAGTATTTT.